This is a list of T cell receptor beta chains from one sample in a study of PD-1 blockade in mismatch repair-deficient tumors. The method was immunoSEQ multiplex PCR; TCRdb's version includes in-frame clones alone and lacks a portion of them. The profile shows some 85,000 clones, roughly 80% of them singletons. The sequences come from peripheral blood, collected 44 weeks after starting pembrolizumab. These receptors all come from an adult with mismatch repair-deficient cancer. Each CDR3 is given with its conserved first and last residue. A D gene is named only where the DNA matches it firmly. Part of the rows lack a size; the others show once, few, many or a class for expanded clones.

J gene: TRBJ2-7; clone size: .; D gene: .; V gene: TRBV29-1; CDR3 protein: CSVGGEGLSYEQYF; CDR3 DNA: TGCAGCGTTGGGGGCGAGGGGTTGAGCTACGAGCAGTACTTC
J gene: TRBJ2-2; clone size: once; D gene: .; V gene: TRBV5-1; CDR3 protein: CASSERTSTGELFF; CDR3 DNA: TGCGCCAGCAGCGAACGGACGAGCACCGGGGAGCTGTTTTTT
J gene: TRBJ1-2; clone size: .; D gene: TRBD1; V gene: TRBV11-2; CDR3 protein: CASSSGQGISNYGYTF; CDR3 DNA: TGTGCCAGCAGCTCCGGACAGGGGATTTCAAACTATGGCTACACCTTC
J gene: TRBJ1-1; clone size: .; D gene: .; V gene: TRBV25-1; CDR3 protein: CASRVSSEAFF; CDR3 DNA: TGTGCCAGCAGGGTCTCTTCTGAAGCTTTCTTT
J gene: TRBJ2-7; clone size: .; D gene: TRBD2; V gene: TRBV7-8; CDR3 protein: CASSSSGGFPDEQYF; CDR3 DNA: TGTGCCAGCAGCTCTAGCGGGGGGTTCCCCGACGAGCAGTACTTC
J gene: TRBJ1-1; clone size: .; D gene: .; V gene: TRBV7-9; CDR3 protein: CASSLDTGLEAFF; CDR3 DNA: TGTGCCAGCAGCTTGGATACGGGTCTCGAAGCTTTCTTT
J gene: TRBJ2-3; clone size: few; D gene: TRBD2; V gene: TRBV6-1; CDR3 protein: CASSEYVTGGDTQYF; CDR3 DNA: TGTGCCAGCAGTGAATATGTAACGGGGGGAGATACGCAGTATTTT
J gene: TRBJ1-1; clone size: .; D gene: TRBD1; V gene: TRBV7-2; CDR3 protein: CASSLPDRGWEKNTEAFF; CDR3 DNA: TGTGCCAGCAGCCTCCCCGACAGGGGGTGGGAGAAGAACACTGAAGCTTTCTTT
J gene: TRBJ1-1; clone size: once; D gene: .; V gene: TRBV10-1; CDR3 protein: CASSVEGSGAEAFF; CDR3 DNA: TGCGCCAGCAGTGTCGAAGGGAGTGGCGCTGAAGCTTTCTTT
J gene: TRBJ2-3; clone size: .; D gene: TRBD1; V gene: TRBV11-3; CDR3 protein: CASSYGTVTDTQYF; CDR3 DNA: TGTGCCAGCAGCTATGGGACAGTCACAGATACGCAGTATTTT
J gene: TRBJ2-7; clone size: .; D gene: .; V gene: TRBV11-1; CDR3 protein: CASSSSYYEQYF; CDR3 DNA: TGTGCCAGCAGCTCTTCATACTACGAGCAGTACTTC
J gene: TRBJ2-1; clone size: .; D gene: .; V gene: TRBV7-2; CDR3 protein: CASSLPRRGANEQFF; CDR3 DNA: TGTGCCAGCAGCTTACCCCGCCGGGGGGCCAATGAGCAGTTCTTC
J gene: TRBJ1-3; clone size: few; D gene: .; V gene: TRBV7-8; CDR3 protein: CASSGGGTLGSGNTIYF; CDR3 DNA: TGTGCCAGCAGCGGCGGCGGGACACTCGGCTCTGGAAACACCATATATTTT
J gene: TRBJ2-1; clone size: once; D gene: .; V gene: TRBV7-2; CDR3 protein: CASSLRGSYNEQFF; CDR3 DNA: TGTGCCAGCAGCTTGAGGGGTTCCTACAATGAGCAGTTCTTC
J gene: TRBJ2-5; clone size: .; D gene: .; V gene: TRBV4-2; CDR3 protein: CASSQDLYEEETQYF; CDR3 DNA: TGTGCCAGCAGCCAAGATCTATACGAAGAAGAGACCCAGTACTTC
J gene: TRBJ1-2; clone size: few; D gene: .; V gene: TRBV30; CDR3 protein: CAWSPLGNYGYTF; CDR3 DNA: TGTGCCTGGAGTCCCCTGGGGAACTATGGCTACACCTTC
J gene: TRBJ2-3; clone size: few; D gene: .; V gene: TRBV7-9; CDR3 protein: CASSSGHATDTQYF; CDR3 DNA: TGTGCCAGCAGCTCCGGACACGCCACAGATACGCAGTATTTT
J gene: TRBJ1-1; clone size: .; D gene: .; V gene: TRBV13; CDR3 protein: CASSLGGDTEAFF; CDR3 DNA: TGTGCCAGCAGCTTGGGGGGGGACACTGAAGCTTTCTTT
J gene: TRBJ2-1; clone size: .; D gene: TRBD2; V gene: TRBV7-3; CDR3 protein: CASSSGTSERSYNEQFF; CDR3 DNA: TGTGCCAGCAGCTCGGGGACTAGCGAACGCTCCTACAATGAGCAGTTCTTC
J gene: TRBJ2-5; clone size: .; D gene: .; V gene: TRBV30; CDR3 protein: CAWSVGLGGKETQYF; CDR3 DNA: TGTGCCTGGAGTGTAGGGCTTGGCGGGAAAGAGACCCAGTACTTC
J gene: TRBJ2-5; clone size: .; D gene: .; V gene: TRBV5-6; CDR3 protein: CASSLYSHPTQYF; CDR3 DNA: TGTGCCAGCAGCTTGTACTCCCATCCGACCCAGTACTTC
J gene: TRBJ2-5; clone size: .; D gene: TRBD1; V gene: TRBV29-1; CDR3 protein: CSVDSSGTGKETQYF; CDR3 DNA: TGCAGCGTTGATTCCTCCGGGACAGGGAAAGAGACCCAGTACTTC
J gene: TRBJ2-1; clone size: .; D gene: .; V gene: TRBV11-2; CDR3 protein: CASSQGTEPYNEQFF; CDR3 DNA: TGTGCCAGCAGCCAGGGGACTGAACCCTACAATGAGCAGTTCTTC
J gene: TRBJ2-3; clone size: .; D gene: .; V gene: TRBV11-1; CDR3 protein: CASSLLPSKADTQYF; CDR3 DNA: TGTGCCAGCAGCTTACTCCCTTCTAAGGCGGATACGCAGTATTTT
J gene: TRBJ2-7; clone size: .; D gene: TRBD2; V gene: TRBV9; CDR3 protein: CASSTTAGVNEQYF; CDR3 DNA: TGTGCCAGCAGCACCACCGCGGGAGTGAACGAGCAGTACTTC
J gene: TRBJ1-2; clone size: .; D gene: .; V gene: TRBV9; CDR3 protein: CASSVSVNYGYTF; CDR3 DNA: TGTGCCAGCAGCGTCTCTGTTAACTATGGCTACACCTTC
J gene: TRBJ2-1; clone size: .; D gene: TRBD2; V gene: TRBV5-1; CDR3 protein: CASSRTSGRADNEQFF; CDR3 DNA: TGCGCCAGCAGCCGGACTAGCGGGAGGGCCGACAATGAGCAGTTCTTC
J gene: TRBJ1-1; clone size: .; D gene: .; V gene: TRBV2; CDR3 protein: CASFWWTEAFF; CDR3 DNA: TGTGCCAGCTTTTGGTGGACTGAAGCTTTCTTT
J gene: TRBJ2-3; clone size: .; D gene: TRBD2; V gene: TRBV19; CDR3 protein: CATSGTSGNTDTQYF; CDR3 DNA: TGTGCCACCTCCGGGACTAGCGGGAACACAGATACGCAGTATTTT
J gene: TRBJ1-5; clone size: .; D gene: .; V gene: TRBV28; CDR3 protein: CASSSTEYSNQPQHF; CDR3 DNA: TGTGCCAGCAGCTCGACAGAGTATAGCAATCAGCCCCAGCATTTT
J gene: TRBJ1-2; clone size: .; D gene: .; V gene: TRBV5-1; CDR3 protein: CASSLGEDYGYTF; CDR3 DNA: TGCGCCAGCAGCTTGGGCGAGGACTATGGCTACACCTTC
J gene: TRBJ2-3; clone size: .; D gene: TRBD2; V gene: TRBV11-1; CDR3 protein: CASSLSGGTQYF; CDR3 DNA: TGTGCCAGCAGCTTAAGCGGGGGTACGCAGTATTTT
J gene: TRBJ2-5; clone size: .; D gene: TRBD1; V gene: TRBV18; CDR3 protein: CASSPSRQGHQETQYF; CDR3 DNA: TGTGCCAGCTCACCATCGCGACAGGGCCACCAAGAGACCCAGTACTTC
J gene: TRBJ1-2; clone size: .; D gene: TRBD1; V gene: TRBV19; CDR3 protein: CASRTGNYGYTF; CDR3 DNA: TGTGCCAGTAGGACAGGGAACTATGGCTACACCTTC
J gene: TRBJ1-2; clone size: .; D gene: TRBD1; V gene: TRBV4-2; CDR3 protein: CASSQEATGAYGYTF; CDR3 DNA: TGTGCCAGCAGCCAAGAGGCGACAGGGGCCTATGGCTACACCTTC
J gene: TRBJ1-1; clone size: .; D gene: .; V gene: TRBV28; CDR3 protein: CASTGVVSEAFF; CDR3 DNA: TGTGCCAGCACAGGGGTTGTGTCTGAAGCTTTCTTT
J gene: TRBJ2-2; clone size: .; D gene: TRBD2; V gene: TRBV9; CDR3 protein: CASSVGLAAPGDTGELFF; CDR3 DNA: TGTGCCAGCAGCGTAGGACTAGCGGCCCCCGGGGACACCGGGGAGCTGTTTTTT
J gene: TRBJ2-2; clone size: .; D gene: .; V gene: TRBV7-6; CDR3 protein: CASGWEGTGELFF; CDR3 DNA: TGTGCCAGCGGCTGGGAAGGCACCGGGGAGCTGTTTTTT
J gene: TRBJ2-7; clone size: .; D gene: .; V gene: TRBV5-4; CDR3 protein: CASSMDSYEQYF; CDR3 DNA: TGTGCCAGCAGCATGGACAGTTACGAGCAGTACTTC
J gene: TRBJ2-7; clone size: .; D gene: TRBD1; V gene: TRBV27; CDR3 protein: CASSNRDRADYEQYF; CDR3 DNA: TGTGCCAGCAGTAACCGGGACAGGGCTGACTACGAGCAGTACTTC
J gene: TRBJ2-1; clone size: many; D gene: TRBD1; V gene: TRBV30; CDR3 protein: CAWSVREFGGQGNNEQFF; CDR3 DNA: TGTGCCTGGAGTGTACGGGAGTTTGGGGGACAGGGGAATAATGAGCAGTTCTTC
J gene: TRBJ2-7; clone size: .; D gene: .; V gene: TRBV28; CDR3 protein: CASSFVAAWYF; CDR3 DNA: TGTGCCAGCAGTTTTGTCGCGGCTTGGTACTTC
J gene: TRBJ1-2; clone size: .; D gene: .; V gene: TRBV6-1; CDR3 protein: CASSEAGGAGGYTF; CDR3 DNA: TGTGCCAGCAGTGAAGCTGGCGGGGCGGGGGGCTACACCTTC
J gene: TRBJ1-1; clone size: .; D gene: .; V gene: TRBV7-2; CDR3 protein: CASSLGTVTEAFF; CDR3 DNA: TGTGCCAGCAGCTTAGGGACCGTCACTGAAGCTTTCTTT
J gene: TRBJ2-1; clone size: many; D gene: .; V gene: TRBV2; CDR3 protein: CASSEGRAHNEQFF; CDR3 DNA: TGTGCCAGCAGTGAAGGGAGGGCCCACAATGAGCAGTTCTTC
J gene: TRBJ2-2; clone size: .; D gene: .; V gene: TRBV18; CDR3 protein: CASSPIGRDGELFF; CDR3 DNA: TGTGCCAGCTCACCAATAGGAAGGGACGGGGAGCTGTTTTTT